This T cell receptor beta chain derives from a study of shared clonotypes between healthy human individuals. Germline assignment: CDR1 LNHDA and CDR2 SQIVND (reference sequence). The junction had 6 bases not matched to a gene; V was cut back by 3 bases and J by 4 bases. CDR3 length equals 16 residues. Authors' methods: In the immunoSEQ data, sequences were junction-only and lacked quality scores, so filtering differed. Profiled with immunoSEQ multiplex PCR; TCRdb holds only in-frame clones, not every one. V and J calls plus clone size are reproduced from that table; the DNA served to infer D and trimming. The sample includes fewer than 1.8 million clones, roughly 98.5% of them seen just once.

The chain carries TRBV19 and TRBJ2-3; 11 positions match TRBD1. Sequenced input: naive CD4+ T cells sorted from blood. As to subset: CD45RA+ positively selected. The TCR was taken from a man aged 25 to 40 in good health. The CDR3 DNA is TGTGCCAGTAGTATTTTTGGACAGGGGGCGGCAGATACGCAGTATTTT. Protein sequence: CASSIFGQGAADTQYF.